The source of this TCR beta chain is a study of patients and donors after allogeneic stem cell transplantation. There are a few counts of this clonotype. Per the germline V gene, CDR1 is MNHEY and CDR2 is SVGAGI. The CDR3 consists of 17 residues. Germline trimming cut 2 bases from V and 2 bases from J; bases unmatched to any gene: 6. One entry per CDR3 protein results from TCRdb running MiXCR on the RT-PCR reads. The sample has approximately 410,000 distinct CDR3 sequences; 16% are singletons. This TCR came from a human donor who was either an allogeneic HSCT recipient or a stem cell or donor lymphocyte infusion donor (not recorded which). It is not recorded whose cells these are; they may come from a transplant donor. The chain carries TRBV6-5 and TRBJ2-1; 10 bases map to TRBD2. Sequencing was done on a sample of blood, either unsorted or a sorted T cell fraction (not recorded which). CDR3: CASSYRLAGETYNEQFF. The CDR3 DNA reads as TGTGCCAGCAGTTACCGTCTAGCGGGAGAGACCTACAATGAGCAGTTCTTC.